This T cell receptor (beta chain) was identified in a study of T cell responses to AZD1222 COVID-19 vaccine. This clone was seen a few times. As yet, its antigen is unknown. Sequenced by immunoSEQ multiplex PCR; TCRdb stores in-frame clones only, minus some. This sample has tens of thousands of clones, with over 75% found just once. Per the germline V gene, CDR1 is LGHNA and CDR2 is YNFKEQ. The germline V and J ends were trimmed by 0 bases and 3 bases, with 10 bases remaining between them. The CDR3 consists of 15 residues. Overall study findings and caveats: Sampling captured repertoires only after the peak T cell response. There were mostly white British donors and more females than males, and clonal diversity was possibly underestimated. Only 5 to 7 individuals given AZD1222 were seropositive at baseline.

The source material was peripheral blood, sampled on day 0 of AZD1222 vaccination. This chain connects TRBV4-2 to TRBJ2-3; D is possibly TRBD2 (5 bases). The clonotype comes from an adult in good health. CDR3 amino acids: CASSQEGRGTDTQYF. Written as DNA, the CDR3 is TGTGCCAGCAGCCAAGAGGGTCGCGGGACAGATACGCAGTATTTT.